This T cell receptor (beta chain) was captured by sequencing in a study of blood T cells in healthy people across ages. Per sample, extraction of total RNA gave at least 5.5 micrograms in every case. Germline CDR1 is SQVTM and CDR2 is ANQGSEA. This CDR3 contains 11 residues. The authors ran a second PCR of about 6 to 12 cycles using a sample-barcoded 5' primer and a J-beta primer mix. TCRdb re-analysed the 5' RACE reads in MiXCR, keeping a single row per CDR3 protein. This table holds about 570,000 distinct CDR3 sequences, about 28% found once. The sample was also reused in another study, on T cells of mothers and their children. That report adds: With unrelated pairs as the comparison, related mother-child pairs had a slightly higher overlap that was not significant.

The chain is built from TRBV29-1 and TRBJ2-1; D possibly matches TRBD1 or TRBD2 (5 bases each). The J call may be in error: the DNA end matches TRBJ2-7 better. The sample comprised blood. This receptor was obtained from a boy aged 2 to 10 in good health. The CDR3 loop reads CSACVGVEQYF. CDR3 in DNA: TGCAGCGCATGCGTGGGGGTCGAGCAGTACTTC.